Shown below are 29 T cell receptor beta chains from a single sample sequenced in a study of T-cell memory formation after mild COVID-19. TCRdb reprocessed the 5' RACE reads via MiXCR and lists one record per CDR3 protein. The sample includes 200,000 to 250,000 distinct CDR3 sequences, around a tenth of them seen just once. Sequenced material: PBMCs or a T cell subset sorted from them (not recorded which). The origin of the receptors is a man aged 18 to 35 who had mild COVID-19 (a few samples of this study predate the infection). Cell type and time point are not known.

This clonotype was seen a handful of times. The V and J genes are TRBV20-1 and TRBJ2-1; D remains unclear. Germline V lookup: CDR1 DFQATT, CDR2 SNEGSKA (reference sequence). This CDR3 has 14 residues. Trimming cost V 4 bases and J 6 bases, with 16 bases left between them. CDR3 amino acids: CSATSAGGINEQFF. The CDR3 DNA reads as TGCAGTGCTACCTCGGCCGGTGGGATCAATGAGCAGTTCTTC.

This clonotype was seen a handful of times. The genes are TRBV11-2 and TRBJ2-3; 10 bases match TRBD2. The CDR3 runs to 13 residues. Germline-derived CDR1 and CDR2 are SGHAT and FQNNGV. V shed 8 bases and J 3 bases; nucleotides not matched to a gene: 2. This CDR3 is CASQGLATDTQYF. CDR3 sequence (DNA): TGTGCCAGCCAGGGACTAGCGACAGATACGCAGTATTTT.

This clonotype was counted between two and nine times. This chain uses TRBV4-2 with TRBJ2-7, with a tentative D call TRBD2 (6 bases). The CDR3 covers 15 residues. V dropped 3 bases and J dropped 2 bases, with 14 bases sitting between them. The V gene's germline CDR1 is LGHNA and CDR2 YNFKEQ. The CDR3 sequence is CASSHTRDSTYEQYF. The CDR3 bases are TGTGCCAGCAGCCACACCCGGGACTCGACCTACGAGCAGTACTTC.

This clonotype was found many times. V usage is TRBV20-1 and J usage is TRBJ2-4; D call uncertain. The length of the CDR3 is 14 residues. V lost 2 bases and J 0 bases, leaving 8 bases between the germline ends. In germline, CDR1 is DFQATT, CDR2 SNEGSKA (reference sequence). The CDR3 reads CSARSQLAKNIQYF. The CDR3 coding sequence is TGCAGTGCTAGATCCCAATTAGCCAAAAACATTCAGTACTTC.

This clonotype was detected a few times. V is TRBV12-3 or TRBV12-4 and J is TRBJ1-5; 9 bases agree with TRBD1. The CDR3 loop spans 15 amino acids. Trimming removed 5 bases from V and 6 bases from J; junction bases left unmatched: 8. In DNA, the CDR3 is TGTGCCAGCAGTCCGAGGGACAGGGCCGGTCAGCCCCAGCATTTT. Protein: CASSPRDRAGQPQHF.

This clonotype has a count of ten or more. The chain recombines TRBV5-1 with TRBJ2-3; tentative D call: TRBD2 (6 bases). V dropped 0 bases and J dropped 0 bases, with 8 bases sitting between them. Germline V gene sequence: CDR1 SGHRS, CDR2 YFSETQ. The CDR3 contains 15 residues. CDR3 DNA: TGCGCCAGCAGCTTGGGTCTAGCGAGCACAGATACGCAGTATTTT. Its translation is CASSLGLASTDTQYF.

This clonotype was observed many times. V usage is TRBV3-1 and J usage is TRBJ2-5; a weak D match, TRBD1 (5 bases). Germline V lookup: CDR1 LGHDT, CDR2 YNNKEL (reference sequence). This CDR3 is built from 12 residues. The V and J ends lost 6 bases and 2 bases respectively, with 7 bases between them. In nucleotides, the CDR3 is TGTGCCAGCAGTGGGGCTCAAGAGACCCAGTACTTC. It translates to CASSGAQETQYF.

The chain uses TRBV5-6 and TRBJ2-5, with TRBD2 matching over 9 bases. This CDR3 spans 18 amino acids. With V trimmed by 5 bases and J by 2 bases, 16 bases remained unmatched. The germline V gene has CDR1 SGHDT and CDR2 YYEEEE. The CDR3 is CASSSGPAGGLAQETQYF. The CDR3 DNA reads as TGTGCCAGCAGTTCTGGACCAGCGGGGGGACTGGCACAAGAGACCCAGTACTTC.

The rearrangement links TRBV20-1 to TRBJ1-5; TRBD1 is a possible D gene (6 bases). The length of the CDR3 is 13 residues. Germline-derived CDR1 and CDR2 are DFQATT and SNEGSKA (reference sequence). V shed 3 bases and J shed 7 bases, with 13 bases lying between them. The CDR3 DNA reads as TGCAGTGCTAGCCCACAGGGCCCCCAGCCCCAGCATTTT. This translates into CSASPQGPQPQHF.

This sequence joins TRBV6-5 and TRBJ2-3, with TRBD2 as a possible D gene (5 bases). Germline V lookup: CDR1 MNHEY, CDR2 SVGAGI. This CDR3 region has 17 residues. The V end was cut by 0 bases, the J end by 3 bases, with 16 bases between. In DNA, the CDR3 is TGTGCCAGCAGTTACTCGGTTTCGGCTAGCATGACAGATACGCAGTATTTT. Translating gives CASSYSVSASMTDTQYF.

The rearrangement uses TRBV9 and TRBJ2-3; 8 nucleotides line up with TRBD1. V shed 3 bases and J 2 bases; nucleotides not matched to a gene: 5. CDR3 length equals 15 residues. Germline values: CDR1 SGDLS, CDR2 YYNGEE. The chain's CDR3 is CASSAWDRLTDTQYF. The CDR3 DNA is TGTGCCAGCAGCGCCTGGGACAGGCTCACAGATACGCAGTATTTT.

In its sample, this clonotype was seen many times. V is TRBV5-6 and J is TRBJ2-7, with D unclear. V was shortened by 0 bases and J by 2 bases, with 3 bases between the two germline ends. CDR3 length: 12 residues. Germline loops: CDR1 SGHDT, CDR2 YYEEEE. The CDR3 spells CASSLGTYEQYV. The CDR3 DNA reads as TGTGCCAGCAGCTTGGGAACCTACGAGCAGTACGTC.

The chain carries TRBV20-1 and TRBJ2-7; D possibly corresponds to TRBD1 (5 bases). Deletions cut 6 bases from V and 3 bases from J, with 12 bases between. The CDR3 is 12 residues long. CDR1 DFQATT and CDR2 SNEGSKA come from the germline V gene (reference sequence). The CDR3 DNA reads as TGCAGTGCAGGGGAAGAACTCTACGAGCAGTACTTC. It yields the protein CSAGEELYEQYF.

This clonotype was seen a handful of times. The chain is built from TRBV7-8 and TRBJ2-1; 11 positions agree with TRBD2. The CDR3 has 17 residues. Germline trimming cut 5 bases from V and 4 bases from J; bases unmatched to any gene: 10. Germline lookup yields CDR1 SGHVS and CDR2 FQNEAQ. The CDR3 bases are TGTGCCAGCAGCCTTCTTCGGGCTAGCGGGGGGTACAATGAGCAGTTCTTC. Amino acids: CASSLLRASGGYNEQFF.

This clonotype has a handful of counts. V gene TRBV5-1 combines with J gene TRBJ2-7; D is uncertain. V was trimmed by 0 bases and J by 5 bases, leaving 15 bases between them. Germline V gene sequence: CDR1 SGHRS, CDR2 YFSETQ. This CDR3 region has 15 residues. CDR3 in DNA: TGCGCCAGCAGCTTGGAAAGTCTTTCCACCCACGAGCAGTACTTC. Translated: CASSLESLSTHEQYF. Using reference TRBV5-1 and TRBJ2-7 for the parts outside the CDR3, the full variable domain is KAGVTQTPRYLIKTRGQQVTLSCSPISGHRSVSWYQQTPGQGLQFLFEYFSETQRNKGNFPGRFSGRQFSNSRSEMNVSTLELGDSALYLCASSLESLSTHEQYFGPGTRLTVT.

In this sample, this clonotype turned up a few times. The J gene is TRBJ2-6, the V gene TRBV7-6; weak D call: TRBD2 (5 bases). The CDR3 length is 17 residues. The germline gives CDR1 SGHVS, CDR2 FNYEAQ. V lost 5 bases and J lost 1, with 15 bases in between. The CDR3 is CASSPGRRESGANVLTF. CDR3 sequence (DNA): TGTGCCAGCAGCCCCGGACGTCGGGAATCTGGGGCCAACGTCCTGACTTTC.

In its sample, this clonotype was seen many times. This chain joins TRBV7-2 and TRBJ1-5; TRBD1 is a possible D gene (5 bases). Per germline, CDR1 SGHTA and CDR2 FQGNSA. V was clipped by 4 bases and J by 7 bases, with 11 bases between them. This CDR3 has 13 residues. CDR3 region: CASSYGGEQPQHF. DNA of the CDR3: TGTGCCAGCAGCTACGGGGGGGAGCAGCCCCAGCATTTT.

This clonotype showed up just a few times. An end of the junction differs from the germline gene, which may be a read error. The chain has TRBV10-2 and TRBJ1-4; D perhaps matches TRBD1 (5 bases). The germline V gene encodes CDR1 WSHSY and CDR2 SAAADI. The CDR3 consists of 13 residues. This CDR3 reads CASSESRGGGSRF. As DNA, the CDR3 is TGCGCCAGCAGTGAGTCGAGAGGTGGGGGTTCGCGTTTT.

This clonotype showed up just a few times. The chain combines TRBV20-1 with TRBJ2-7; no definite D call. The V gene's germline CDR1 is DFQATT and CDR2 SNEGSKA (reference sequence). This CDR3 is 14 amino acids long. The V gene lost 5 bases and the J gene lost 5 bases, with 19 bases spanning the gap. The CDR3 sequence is CSARLRTPVDEQYF. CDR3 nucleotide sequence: TGCAGTGCTCGGTTACGGACGCCCGTCGACGAGCAGTACTTC.

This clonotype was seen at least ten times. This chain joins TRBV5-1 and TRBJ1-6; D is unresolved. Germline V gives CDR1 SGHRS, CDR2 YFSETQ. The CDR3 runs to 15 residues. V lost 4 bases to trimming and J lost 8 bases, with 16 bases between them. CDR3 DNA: TGCGCCAGCAGCGACGGGAGATTCGGGGATTCACCCCTCCACTTT. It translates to CASSDGRFGDSPLHF.

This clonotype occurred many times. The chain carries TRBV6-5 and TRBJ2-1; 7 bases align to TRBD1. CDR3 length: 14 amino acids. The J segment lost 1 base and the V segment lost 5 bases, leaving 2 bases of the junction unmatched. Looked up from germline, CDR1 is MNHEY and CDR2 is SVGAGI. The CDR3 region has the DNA TGTGCCAGCAGTCGGACAGGATCCTACAATGAGCAGTTCTTC. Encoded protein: CASSRTGSYNEQFF.

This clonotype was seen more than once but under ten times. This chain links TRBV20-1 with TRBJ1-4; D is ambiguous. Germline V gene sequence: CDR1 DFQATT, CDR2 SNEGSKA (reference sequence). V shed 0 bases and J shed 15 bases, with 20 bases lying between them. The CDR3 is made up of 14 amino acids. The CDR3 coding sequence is TGCAGTGCTAGAGATCAGAGTTTACAGTGGAGTTTGTTTTTT. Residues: CSARDQSLQWSLFF.

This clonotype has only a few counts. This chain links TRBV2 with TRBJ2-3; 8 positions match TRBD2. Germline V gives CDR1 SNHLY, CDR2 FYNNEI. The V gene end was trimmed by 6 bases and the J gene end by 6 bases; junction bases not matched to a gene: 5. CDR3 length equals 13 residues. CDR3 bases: TGTGCCAGCAGCGGGGGGGCGTGGGATACGCAGTATTTT. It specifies CASSGGAWDTQYF.

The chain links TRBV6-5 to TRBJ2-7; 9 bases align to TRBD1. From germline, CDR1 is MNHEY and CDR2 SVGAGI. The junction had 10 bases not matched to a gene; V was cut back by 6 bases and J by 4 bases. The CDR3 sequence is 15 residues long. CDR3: CASSPGQGGRYEQYF. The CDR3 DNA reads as TGTGCCAGCAGCCCGGGACAGGGAGGTCGGTACGAGCAGTACTTC.

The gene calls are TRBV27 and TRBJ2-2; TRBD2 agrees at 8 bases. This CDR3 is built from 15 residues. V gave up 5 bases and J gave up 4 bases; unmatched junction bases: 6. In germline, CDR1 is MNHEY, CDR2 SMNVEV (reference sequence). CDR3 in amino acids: CASSEGAGGTGELFF. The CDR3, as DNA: TGTGCCAGCAGTGAAGGCGCGGGGGGCACCGGGGAGCTGTTTTTT.

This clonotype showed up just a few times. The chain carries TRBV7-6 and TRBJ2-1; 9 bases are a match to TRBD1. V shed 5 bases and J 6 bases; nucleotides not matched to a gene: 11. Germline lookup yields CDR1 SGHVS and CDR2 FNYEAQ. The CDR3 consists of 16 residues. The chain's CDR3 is CASSNSQGAQGNEQFF. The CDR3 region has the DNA TGTGCCAGCAGCAACTCACAGGGGGCTCAGGGCAATGAGCAGTTCTTC.

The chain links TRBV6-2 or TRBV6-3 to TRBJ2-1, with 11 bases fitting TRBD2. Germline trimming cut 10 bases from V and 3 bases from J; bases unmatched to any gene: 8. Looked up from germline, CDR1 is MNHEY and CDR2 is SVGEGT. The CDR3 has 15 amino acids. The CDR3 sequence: CAIRASGGHYNEQFF. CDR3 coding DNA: TGTGCCATACGGGCTAGCGGGGGGCACTACAATGAGCAGTTCTTC.

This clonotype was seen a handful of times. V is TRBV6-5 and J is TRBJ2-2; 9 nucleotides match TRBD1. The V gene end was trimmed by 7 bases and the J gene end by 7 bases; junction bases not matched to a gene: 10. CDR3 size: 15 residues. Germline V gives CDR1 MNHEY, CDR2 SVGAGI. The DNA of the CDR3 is TGTGCCAGCAACTTACAGGGGGCCGGAATCGGGGAGCTGTTTTTT. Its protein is CASNLQGAGIGELFF.

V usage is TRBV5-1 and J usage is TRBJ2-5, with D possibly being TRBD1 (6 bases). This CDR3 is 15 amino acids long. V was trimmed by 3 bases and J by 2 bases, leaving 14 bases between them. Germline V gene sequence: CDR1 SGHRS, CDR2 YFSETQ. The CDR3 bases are TGCGCCAGCAGCTGGCTAACAGGGTCGCAAGAGACCCAGTACTTC. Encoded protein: CASSWLTGSQETQYF. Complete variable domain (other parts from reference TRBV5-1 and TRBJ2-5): KAGVTQTPRYLIKTRGQQVTLSCSPISGHRSVSWYQQTPGQGLQFLFEYFSETQRNKGNFPGRFSGRQFSNSRSEMNVSTLELGDSALYLCASSWLTGSQETQYFGPGTRLLVL.